The clone carrying this TCR beta chain was recorded many times. The sample belongs to a study of blood T cell repertoires in COVID-19. Original processing methods: Amplification with reference gene primers provided the estimates of nucleated cell counts. Some clones are missing from TCRdb's copy, which holds only in-frame ones; the method was immunoSEQ multiplex PCR. That table furnishes V, J and clone size, whereas the DNA furnished D and trimming. The sample has 100,000 to 150,000 clones; more than 60% are singletons. The CDR3 loop spans 13 amino acids. Germline-derived CDR1 and CDR2 are MNHEY and SVGAGI. V was cut by 6 bases and J by 0 bases, with 6 bases left in between.

This clonotype was obtained from an older woman with acute or convalescent COVID-19. The sample consisted of peripheral blood. This chain joins TRBV6-5 and TRBJ1-3; unclear D gene. Here the CDR3 reads CASRTPSGNTIYF. CDR3 nucleotides: TGTGCCAGCAGGACACCCTCTGGAAACACCATATATTTT.